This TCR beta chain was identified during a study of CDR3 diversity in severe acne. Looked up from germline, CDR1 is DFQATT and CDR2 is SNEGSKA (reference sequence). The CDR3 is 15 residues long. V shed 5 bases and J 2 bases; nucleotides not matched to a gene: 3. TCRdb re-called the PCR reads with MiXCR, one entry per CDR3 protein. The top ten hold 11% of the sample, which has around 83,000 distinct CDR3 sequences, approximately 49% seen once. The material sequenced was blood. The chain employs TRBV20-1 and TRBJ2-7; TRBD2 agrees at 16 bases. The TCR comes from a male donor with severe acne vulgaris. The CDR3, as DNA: TGCAGTGCTGGGACTAGCGGGAGGGCCCCCTACGAGCAGTACTTC. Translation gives CSAGTSGRAPYEQYF.